This TCR beta chain came from a study of blood T cells in healthy people across ages. The wider study: With template switching, about one barcoded beta molecule was captured per two T cells.

A remark on this clonotype: The antigen remains unidentified.

The CDR3 runs 14 residues. V gave up 6 bases and J gave up 7 bases, with 16 bases separating them. CDR1 MNHNY and CDR2 SVGAGI come from the germline V gene (reference sequence). Study results and limitations: CMV status of donors was unknown, possibly confounding expanded clonotype changes. PBMCs that were unsorted prevented a conclusive naive versus antigen-experienced comparison.

Primed by a sample-barcoded 5' primer and a J-beta primer mix, a second PCR proceeded for 7 to 11 cycles. CDR3-containing paired-end reads numbered at least 2.5 million in each sample. From the 5' RACE reads, TCRdb called clonotypes with MiXCR, one entry per CDR3 protein. This table holds 850,000 to 1,300,000 distinct CDR3 sequences, 45% found once. V is TRBV6-6 and J is TRBJ2-1; D might be TRBD2 (5 bases). The receptor was isolated from a woman in her sixties or seventies in good health. Sequencing input: blood. Here the CDR3 reads CASSPAETDNEQFF. CDR3 in DNA: TGTGCCAGCAGCCCAGCGGAGACCGATAATGAGCAGTTCTTC.